One sample yielded the 4 T cell receptor beta chains listed below, sequenced in a study of shared clonotypes between healthy human individuals. Measured with immunoSEQ multiplex PCR; TCRdb has only the in-frame clones, and not every one. Here the sample spans approximately 2.1 million clones, just over 90% being singletons. Sequencing used naive CD4+ T cells from PBMCs. As to subset: CD45RA+ positively selected. These TCRs come from a man between 18 and 29 years old in good health. Some clones in this sample may be carry-over from other donors' samples.

V gene TRBV7-8 combines with J gene TRBJ1-5; tentative D call: TRBD1 (5 bases). CDR3 size: 17 residues. Trimming removed 7 bases from V and 2 bases from J, with 21 bases in between. Germline V gene data show CDR1 as SGHVS and CDR2 as FQNEAQ. The CDR3 sequence is CASILGPTALGNQPQHF. In DNA, the CDR3 is TGTGCCAGCATCCTAGGCCCGACAGCCCTAGGCAATCAGCCCCAGCATTTT.

The chain recombines TRBV7-9 with TRBJ2-3; weak D call: TRBD1 (5 bases). Germline loops: CDR1 SEHNR, CDR2 FQNEAQ (reference sequence). Deletions cut 4 bases from V and 2 bases from J, with 19 bases between. This CDR3 is 17 amino acids long. As DNA, the CDR3 is TGTGCCAGCAGCTCGACTTACGGACACTCGCCCACAGATACGCAGTATTTT. Translated, it gives CASSSTYGHSPTDTQYF.

The V call is TRBV5-4, the J call TRBJ2-7; D unclear. V lost 2 bases and J lost 3, with 12 bases in between. The germline V gene encodes CDR1 SGHNT and CDR2 YYREEE (reference sequence). This CDR3 has 14 residues. Here the CDR3 reads CASSLGVTGYEQYF. As DNA, the CDR3 is TGTGCCAGCAGCTTAGGAGTGACGGGCTACGAGCAGTACTTC.

The chain couples TRBV28 to TRBJ2-5; 7 nucleotides line up with TRBD2. The DNA end lines up better with TRBJ2-7; the J call may be wrong. The germline gives CDR1 MDHEN, CDR2 SYDVKM. The CDR3 has 15 amino acids. CDR3 region: CASSLLAASSYEQYF. For the CDR3, the DNA is TGTGCCAGCAGTCTTCTAGCGGCCAGCTCCTACGAGCAGTACTTC.